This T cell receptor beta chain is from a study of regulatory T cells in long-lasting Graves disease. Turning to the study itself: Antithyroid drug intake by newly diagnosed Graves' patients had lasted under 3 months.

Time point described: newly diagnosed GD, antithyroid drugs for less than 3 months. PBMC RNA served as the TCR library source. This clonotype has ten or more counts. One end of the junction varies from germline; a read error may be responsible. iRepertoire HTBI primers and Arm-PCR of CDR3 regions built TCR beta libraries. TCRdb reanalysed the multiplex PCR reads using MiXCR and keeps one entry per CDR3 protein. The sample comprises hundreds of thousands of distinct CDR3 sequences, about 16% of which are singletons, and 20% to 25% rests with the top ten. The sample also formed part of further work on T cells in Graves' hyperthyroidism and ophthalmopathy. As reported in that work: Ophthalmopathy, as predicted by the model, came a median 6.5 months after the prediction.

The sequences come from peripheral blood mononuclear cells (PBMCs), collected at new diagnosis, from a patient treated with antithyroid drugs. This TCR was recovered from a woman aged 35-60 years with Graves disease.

The CDR3 loop is CASSLEGRTDTQYF. CDR3 DNA sequence: TGTGCCAGCAGCCTCGAGGGCCGCACAGATACGCAGTATTTT. The J gene is TRBJ2-3, the V gene TRBV5-1; D may be TRBD2 (5 bases). Germline V lookup: CDR1 SGHRS, CDR2 YFSETQ. CDR3 size: 14 residues.